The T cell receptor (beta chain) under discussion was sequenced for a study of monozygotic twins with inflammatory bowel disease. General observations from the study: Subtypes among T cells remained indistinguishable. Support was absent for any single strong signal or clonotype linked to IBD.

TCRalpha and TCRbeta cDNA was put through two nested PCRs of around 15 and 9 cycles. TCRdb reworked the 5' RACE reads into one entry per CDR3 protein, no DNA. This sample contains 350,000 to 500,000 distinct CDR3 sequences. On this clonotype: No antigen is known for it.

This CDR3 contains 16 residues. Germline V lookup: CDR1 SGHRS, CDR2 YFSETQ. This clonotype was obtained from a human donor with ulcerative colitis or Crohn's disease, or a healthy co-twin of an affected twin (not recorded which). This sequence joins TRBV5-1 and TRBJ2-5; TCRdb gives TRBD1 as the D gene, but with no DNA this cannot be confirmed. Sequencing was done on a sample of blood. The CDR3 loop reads CASSTTGGIGQETQYF.